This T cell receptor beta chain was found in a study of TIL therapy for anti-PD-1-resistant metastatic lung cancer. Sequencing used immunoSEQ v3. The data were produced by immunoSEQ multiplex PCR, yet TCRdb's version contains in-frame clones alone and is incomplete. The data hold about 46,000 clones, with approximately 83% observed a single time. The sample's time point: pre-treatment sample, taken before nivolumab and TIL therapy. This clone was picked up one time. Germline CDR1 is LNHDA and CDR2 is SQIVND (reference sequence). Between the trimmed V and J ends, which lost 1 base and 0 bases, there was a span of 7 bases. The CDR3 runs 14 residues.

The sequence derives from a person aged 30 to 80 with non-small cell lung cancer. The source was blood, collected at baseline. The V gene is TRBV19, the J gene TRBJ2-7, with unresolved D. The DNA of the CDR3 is TGTGCCAGTAGTATAGGGGGTGGCTCCTACGAGCAGTACTTC. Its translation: CASSIGGGSYEQYF.